This record concerns one TCR beta chain sequence. Sample-barcoded 5' priming and a J-beta primer mix drove a second PCR of roughly 6 to 12 cycles. TCRdb itself ran the 5' RACE reads through MiXCR, one entry per CDR3 protein. The table has 1.5 million to 2 million distinct CDR3 sequences, 28% seen once. This sample is drawn from a study of blood T cells in healthy people across ages. V shed 0 bases and J 3 bases; nucleotides not matched to a gene: 17. The CDR3 has 19 amino acids. CDR1 is SGDLS, CDR2 YYNGEE, per germline. Sequenced input: blood. This chain connects TRBV9 to TRBJ2-7, with 8 bases identical to TRBD1. This receptor was obtained from a young woman in good health. The CDR3 nucleotides read TGTGCCAGCAGCGTAGGAAGGACAGGGACGAAGATCGGGGACTACGAGCAGTACTTC. Residues: CASSVGRTGTKIGDYEQYF.